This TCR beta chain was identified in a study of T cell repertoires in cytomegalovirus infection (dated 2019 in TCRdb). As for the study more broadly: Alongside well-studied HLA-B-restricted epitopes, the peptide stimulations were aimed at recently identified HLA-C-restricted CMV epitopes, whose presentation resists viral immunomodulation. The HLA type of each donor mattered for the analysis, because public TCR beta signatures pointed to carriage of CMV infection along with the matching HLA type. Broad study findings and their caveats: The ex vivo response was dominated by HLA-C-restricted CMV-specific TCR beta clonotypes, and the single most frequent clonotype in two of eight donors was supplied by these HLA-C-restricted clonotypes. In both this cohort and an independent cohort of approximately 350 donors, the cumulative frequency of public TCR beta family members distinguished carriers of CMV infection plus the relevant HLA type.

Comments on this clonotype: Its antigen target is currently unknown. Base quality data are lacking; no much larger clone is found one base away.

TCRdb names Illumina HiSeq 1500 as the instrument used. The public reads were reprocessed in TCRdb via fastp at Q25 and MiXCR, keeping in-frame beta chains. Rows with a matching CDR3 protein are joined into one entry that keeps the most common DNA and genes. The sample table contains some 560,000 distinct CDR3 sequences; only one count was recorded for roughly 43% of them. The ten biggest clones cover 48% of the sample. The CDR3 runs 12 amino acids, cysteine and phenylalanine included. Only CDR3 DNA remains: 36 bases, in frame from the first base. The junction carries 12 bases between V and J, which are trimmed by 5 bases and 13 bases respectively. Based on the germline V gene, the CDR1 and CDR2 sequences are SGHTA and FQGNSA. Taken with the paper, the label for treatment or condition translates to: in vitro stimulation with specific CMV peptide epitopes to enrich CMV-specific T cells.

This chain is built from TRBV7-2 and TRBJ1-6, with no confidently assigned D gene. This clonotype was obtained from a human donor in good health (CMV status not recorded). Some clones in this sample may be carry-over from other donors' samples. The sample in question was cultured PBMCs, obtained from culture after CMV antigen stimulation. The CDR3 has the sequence CASSAEARPLHF. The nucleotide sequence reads TGTGCCAGCAGCGCAGAGGCCCGTCCCCTCCACTTT.